This T cell receptor beta chain is drawn from a study of blood T cell repertoires in COVID-19. As for the study in general: From the United States, Italy and Spain came samples of acute and convalescent COVID-19. T cells, B-cell-depleted T cells, or PBMCs supplied cDNA or gDNA.

Original handling: Quantification of nucleated cells was approximated via reference gene primer amplification. The repertoire was sequenced with immunoSEQ multiplex PCR; TCRdb's copy has only in-frame clones and lacks some. Clone size and V and J calls were adopted from that table, with D and trimming inferred from the DNA. Of 200,000 to 300,000 clones in the sample, 85% to 90% were seen once. Trimming at V came to 3 bases and at J to 4 bases, leaving 6 bases not matched to a gene. The CDR3 contains 14 residues. Germline CDR1 reads MNHEY; CDR2 reads SMNVEV (reference sequence). The origin of this receptor is a woman aged 35 to 49 who had recovered from COVID-19. The chain is built from TRBV27 and TRBJ2-7; 7 nucleotides match TRBD1. The sequenced material came from peripheral blood. The CDR3 DNA follows: TGTGCCAGCAGTTTCCAGGGGGACGGGTACGAGCAGTACTTC. Translated: CASSFQGDGYEQYF.